This T cell receptor beta chain was observed in a study of blood T cell repertoires in COVID-19. Across the study: Italy, Spain and the United States were the sources of the convalescent and acute COVID-19 samples.

The length of the CDR3 is 13 residues. The V gene lost 1 base and the J gene lost 8 bases, with 11 bases spanning the gap. CDR1 is SEHNR and CDR2 is FQNEAQ in the germline V gene (reference sequence). The table came from immunoSEQ multiplex PCR; TCRdb's copy has only in-frame clones and leaves some out. The sample lists about 140,000 clones; about 88% were seen once. The sequenced sample consisted of peripheral blood. The TCR comes from a human donor with COVID-19, enrolled during active disease. The donor label of this sample is uncertain. The V and J genes are TRBV7-9 and TRBJ1-2, with no clear D. The CDR3 reads CASSLEATLGYTF. Here the CDR3 DNA reads TGTGCCAGCAGCTTAGAAGCGACGTTGGGCTACACCTTC.